These 4 T cell receptor beta chains originate from one sample sequenced in a study of shared clonotypes between healthy human individuals. Produced via immunoSEQ multiplex PCR; TCRdb's table is partial and in-frame only. The table records some 2,000,000 clones, 85% to 95% of them present only once. Sequencing used naive CD4+ T cells sorted from blood. Subset: CD45RA+ positively selected. The source of these receptors is a man aged 18 to 29 in good health.

This chain uses TRBV7-3 with TRBJ1-6; 12 positions match TRBD1. Germline V gene lookup returns CDR1 SGHTA and CDR2 FQGTGA. Losses at the gene ends were 4 bases for V and 10 bases for J; bases not matched to a gene: 5. The CDR3 loop spans 15 amino acids. CDR3 nucleotides: TGTGCCAGCAGCTCCGGGACAGGGGGCAACTCACCCCTCCACTTT. It translates to CASSSGTGGNSPLHF.

J is TRBJ2-3 and V is TRBV2; D uncertain. CDR1 is SNHLY, CDR2 FYNNEI, per germline. Trimming stripped 4 bases from V and 4 bases from J, with 15 bases between. The CDR3 loop spans 15 amino acids. CDR3 protein: CASSGAFIASDTQYF. CDR3 nucleotides: TGTGCCAGCAGTGGGGCTTTTATAGCATCAGATACGCAGTATTTT.

V gene TRBV11-2 combines with J gene TRBJ1-6; no firm D call. The germline CDR1 and CDR2 sequences are SGHAT and FQNNGV. This CDR3 has 12 residues. V lost 6 bases, J lost 5 bases, and 5 bases lay in between. The CDR3 loop reads CASRHDNSPLHF. The CDR3 DNA is TGTGCCAGCAGGCATGATAATTCACCCCTCCACTTT.

V is TRBV15 and J is TRBJ2-7, with a possible D match to TRBD2 (5 bases). In germline, CDR1 is LNHNV, CDR2 YYDKDF (reference sequence). The CDR3 contains 16 residues. Between the trimmed V and J ends, which lost 0 bases and 6 bases, there was a span of 18 bases. CDR3 protein: CATSRDPPGGVSEQYF. The CDR3 DNA follows: TGTGCCACCAGCAGAGATCCGCCCGGAGGCGTCTCCGAGCAGTACTTC.